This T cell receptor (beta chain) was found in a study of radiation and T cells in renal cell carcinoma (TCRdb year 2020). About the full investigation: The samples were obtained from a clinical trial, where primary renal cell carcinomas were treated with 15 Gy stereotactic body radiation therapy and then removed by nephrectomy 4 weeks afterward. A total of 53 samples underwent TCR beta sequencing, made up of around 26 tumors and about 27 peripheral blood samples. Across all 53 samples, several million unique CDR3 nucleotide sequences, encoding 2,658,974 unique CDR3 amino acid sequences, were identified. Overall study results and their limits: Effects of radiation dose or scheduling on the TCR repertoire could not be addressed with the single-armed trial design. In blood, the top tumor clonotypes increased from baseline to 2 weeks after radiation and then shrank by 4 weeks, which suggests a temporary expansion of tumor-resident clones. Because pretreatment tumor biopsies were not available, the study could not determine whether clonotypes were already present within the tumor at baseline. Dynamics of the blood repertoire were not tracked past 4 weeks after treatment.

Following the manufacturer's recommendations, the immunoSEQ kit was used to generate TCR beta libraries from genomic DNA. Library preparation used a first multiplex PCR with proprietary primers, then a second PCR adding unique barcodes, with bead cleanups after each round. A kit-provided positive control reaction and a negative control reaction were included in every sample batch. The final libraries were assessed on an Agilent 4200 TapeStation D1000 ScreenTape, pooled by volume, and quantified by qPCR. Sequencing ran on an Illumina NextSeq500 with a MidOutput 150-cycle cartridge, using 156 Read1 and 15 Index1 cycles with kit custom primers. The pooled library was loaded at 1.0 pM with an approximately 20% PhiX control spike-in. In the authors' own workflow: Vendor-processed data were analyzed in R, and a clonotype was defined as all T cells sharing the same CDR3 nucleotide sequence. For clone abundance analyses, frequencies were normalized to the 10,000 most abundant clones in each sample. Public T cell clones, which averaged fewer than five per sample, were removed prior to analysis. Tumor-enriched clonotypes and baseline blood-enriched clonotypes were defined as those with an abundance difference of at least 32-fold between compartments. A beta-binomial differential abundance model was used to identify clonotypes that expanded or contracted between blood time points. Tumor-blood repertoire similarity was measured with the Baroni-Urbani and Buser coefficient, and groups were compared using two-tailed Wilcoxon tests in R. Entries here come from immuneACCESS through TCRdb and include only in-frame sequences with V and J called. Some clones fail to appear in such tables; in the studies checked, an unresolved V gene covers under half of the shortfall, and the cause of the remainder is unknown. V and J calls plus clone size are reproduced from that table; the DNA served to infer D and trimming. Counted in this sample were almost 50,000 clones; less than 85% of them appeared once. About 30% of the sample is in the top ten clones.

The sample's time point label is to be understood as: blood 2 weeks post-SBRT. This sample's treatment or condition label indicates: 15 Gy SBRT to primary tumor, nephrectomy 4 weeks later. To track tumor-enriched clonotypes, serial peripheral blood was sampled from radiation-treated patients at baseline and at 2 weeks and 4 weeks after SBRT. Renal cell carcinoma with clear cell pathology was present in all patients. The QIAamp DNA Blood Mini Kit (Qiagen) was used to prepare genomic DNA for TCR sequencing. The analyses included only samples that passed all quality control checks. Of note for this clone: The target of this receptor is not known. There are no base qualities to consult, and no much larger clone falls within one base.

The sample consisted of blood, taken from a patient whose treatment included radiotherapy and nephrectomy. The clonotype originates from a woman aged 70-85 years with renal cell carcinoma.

The DNA sequence reads TGTGCCAGTAGTCCTTCGAATTCCGGTCAGCCCCAGCATTTT. It translates as CASSPSNSGQPQHF. The chain couples TRBV19 to TRBJ1-5, with the D gene uncertain. The V end loses 5 bases and the J end loses 6 bases, and a stretch of 14 bases separates them. CDR3 length: 14 amino acids, cysteine to phenylalanine. The kept DNA is CDR3 alone, 42 bases in frame from the first base. The germline V gene (reference sequence) yields LNHDA for CDR1 and SQIVND for CDR2.